One sample yielded the 21 T cell receptor beta chains listed below, sequenced in a study of blood T cells in healthy people across ages. For the second PCR, which ran for 7 to 11 cycles, a sample-barcoded 5' primer and a J-beta primer mix were used. TCRdb recomputed calls from the 5' RACE reads with MiXCR, one row per CDR3 protein. The sample shows roughly 800,000 distinct CDR3 sequences, 25% of them seen only once. These records were also assigned to another study, of T cells of mothers and their children.

The specimen sequenced was blood. These receptors came from a boy aged 10-17 years in good health.

The chain carries TRBV4-1 and TRBJ1-1; tentative D call: TRBD1 (5 bases). The V gene's germline CDR1 is MGHRA and CDR2 YSYEKL. This CDR3 contains 12 residues. V shed 4 bases and J shed 6 bases, with 9 bases lying between them. CDR3 region: CASSRQGSEAFF. The CDR3 DNA sequence: TGCGCCAGCAGCCGGCAGGGTTCTGAAGCTTTCTTT.

The chain has TRBV5-1 and TRBJ2-5; tentatively, D is TRBD2 (5 bases). Germline CDR1 reads SGHRS; CDR2 reads YFSETQ. The CDR3 contains 14 residues. V was clipped by 2 bases and J by 1 base, with 9 bases between them. Here the CDR3 reads CASSFPGIQETQYF. CDR3 sequence (DNA): TGCGCCAGCAGCTTTCCGGGAATCCAAGAGACCCAGTACTTC. The entire variable domain, with the rest obtained from reference TRBV5-1 and TRBJ2-5, is as follows: KAGVTQTPRYLIKTRGQQVTLSCSPISGHRSVSWYQQTPGQGLQFLFEYFSETQRNKGNFPGRFSGRQFSNSRSEMNVSTLELGDSALYLCASSFPGIQETQYFGPGTRLLVL.

The V call is TRBV27, the J call TRBJ2-5; D possibly matches TRBD1 or TRBD2 (6 bases each). The CDR3 loop spans 13 amino acids. Looked up from germline, CDR1 is MNHEY and CDR2 is SMNVEV (reference sequence). Trimming stripped 5 bases from V and 7 bases from J, with 14 bases between. The CDR3 loop reads CASSGGPVGTQYF. The CDR3 coding sequence is TGTGCCAGCAGTGGGGGGCCCGTGGGGACCCAGTACTTC.

This chain joins TRBV28 and TRBJ2-5; 10 bases map to TRBD1. J was trimmed by 2 bases and V by 10 bases; bases with no gene match: 7. Germline V CDR1 and CDR2: MDHEN, SYDVKM. This CDR3 is built from 14 residues. CDR3 protein: CAILDRGGQETQYF. The CDR3 bases are TGTGCCATCTTGGACAGGGGGGGACAAGAGACCCAGTACTTC.

This clonotype has more than one count but fewer than ten. The V and J genes are TRBV6-5 and TRBJ1-1; D is ambiguous. CDR1 MNHEY and CDR2 SVGAGI come from the germline V gene. Trimming removed 6 bases from V and 4 bases from J, with 9 bases in between. The CDR3 is made up of 12 amino acids. The CDR3 region is CASRSSPTEAFF. Here the CDR3 DNA reads TGTGCCAGCAGATCTTCCCCCACTGAAGCTTTCTTT.

This clonotype has more than one count but fewer than ten. V gene TRBV5-1 combines with J gene TRBJ2-5, with a tentative D call TRBD1 (5 bases). CDR3 length: 15 amino acids. V lost 0 bases, J lost 4 bases, and 13 bases lay in between. The germline CDR1 and CDR2 sequences are SGHRS and YFSETQ. The CDR3 sequence is CASSLESGWRETQYF. The CDR3 region has the DNA TGCGCCAGCAGCTTGGAGTCAGGGTGGCGAGAGACCCAGTACTTC.

V and J are TRBV21-1 and TRBJ2-1; the table's D call, TRBD2, was not checked against the DNA. TRBV21-1 is recorded as a pseudogene. CDR3 length: 16 amino acids. CDR3 nucleotide sequence: TGTGCCAGCAGCACGAGGACTAGCGGGAGGCAGAATGAGCAGTTCTTC. It is translated as CASSTRTSGRQNEQFF.

V usage is TRBV20-1 and J usage is TRBJ2-3; tentative D call: TRBD2 (5 bases). This CDR3 has 14 amino acids. Between the trimmed V and J ends, which lost 5 bases and 3 bases, there was a span of 15 bases. Per the germline V gene, CDR1 is DFQATT and CDR2 is SNEGSKA (reference sequence). CDR3 bases: TGCAGTGCTTTCTCCGACTATACGACAGATACGCAGTATTTT. Amino acids: CSAFSDYTTDTQYF.

This clonotype was observed a few times. The gene calls are TRBV20-1 and TRBJ2-5; 11 bases align to TRBD1. TRBJ2-7 explains the end of the DNA better; the J call may be wrong. This CDR3 spans 13 amino acids. Germline assignment: CDR1 DFQATT and CDR2 SNEGSKA (reference sequence). CDR3: CSAGGQGGYEQYF. Written as DNA, the CDR3 is TGCAGTGCGGGGGGACAGGGGGGCTACGAGCAGTACTTC.

This chain links TRBV24-1 with TRBJ1-1; TRBD1 agrees at 7 bases. Germline trimming cut 1 base from V and 2 bases from J; bases unmatched to any gene: 9. The CDR3 extends over 17 amino acids. Germline CDR1 reads KGHDR; CDR2 reads SFDVKD. The CDR3 nucleotides read TGTGCCACCAGTGATTTCGGTATCGGGGACAGTAACACTGAAGCTTTCTTT. Protein product: CATSDFGIGDSNTEAFF.

This clonotype was seen many times. The J gene is TRBJ2-2, the V gene TRBV29-1; TRBD2 matches 9 bases. The germline V gene encodes CDR1 SQVTM and CDR2 ANQGSEA. The CDR3 extends over 16 amino acids. Losses at the gene ends were 4 bases for V and 0 bases for J; bases not matched to a gene: 6. CDR3 nucleotide sequence: TGCAGCGTTGCTGTAGCGGGGGCCGCGAACACCGGGGAGCTGTTTTTT. Encoded protein: CSVAVAGAANTGELFF.

This clonotype was observed a few times. The chain has TRBV21-1 and TRBJ1-1; the D call of TRBD1 is as the table states it, not checked on the DNA. TRBV21-1 is a pseudogene. The CDR3 totals 16 residues. The CDR3 region is CASSKQGRLVNTEAFF. The CDR3 coding sequence is TGTGCCAGCAGCAAACAGGGGAGGTTGGTGAACACTGAAGCTTTCTTT.

The chain combines TRBV12-3 or TRBV12-4 with TRBJ2-3; TRBD2 agrees at 7 bases. Unmatched junction bases numbered 6, after V lost 3 bases and J lost 6 bases. The CDR3 sequence is 14 residues long. The CDR3 nucleotides read TGTGCCAGCAGTTTCGGCAGGGAGGGGGATACGCAGTATTTT. Its protein product is CASSFGREGDTQYF.

V gene TRBV3-1 combines with J gene TRBJ1-2; the D is unclear. Trimming cost V 0 bases and J 6 bases, with 11 bases left between them. There are 14 residues in the CDR3. The germline V gene has CDR1 LGHDT and CDR2 YNNKEL (reference sequence). DNA for the CDR3: TGTGCCAGCAGCCAAGATCTGTGGGGAGATGGCTACACCTTC. Protein product: CASSQDLWGDGYTF.

This rearrangement joins TRBV27 to TRBJ2-3; no firm D call. The CDR3 totals 14 residues. Trimming left V 2 bases short and J 4 bases short, with 10 bases between. Germline CDR1 and CDR2: MNHEY and SMNVEV (reference sequence). CDR3: CASSLHHGSDTQYF. The CDR3 DNA is TGTGCCAGCAGTTTACACCATGGGTCAGATACGCAGTATTTT.

This clonotype appeared a few times. The chain has TRBV7-9 and TRBJ2-5; D might be TRBD1 (6 bases). Looked up from germline, CDR1 is SEHNR and CDR2 is FQNEAQ (reference sequence). This CDR3 spans 15 amino acids. V lost 5 bases and J lost 5, with 18 bases in between. CDR3 in DNA: TGTGCCAGCAGCCCCAAAACGCCAGGGGTCGAGACCCAGTACTTC. This codes for CASSPKTPGVETQYF.

In nucleotides, the CDR3 is TGTGCCAGCAGTCCCGGGGACAGGGTCTACGAGCAGTACTTC. Its protein is CASSPGDRVYEQYF. V and J are TRBV27 and TRBJ2-7, with 9 bases matching TRBD1. With 5 bases clipped from V and 3 bases from J, the junction kept 5 bases outside the gene matches. Germline assignment: CDR1 MNHEY and CDR2 SMNVEV (reference sequence). This CDR3 is built from 14 residues.

The chain joins TRBV6-2 or TRBV6-3 to TRBJ2-4; the match to TRBD2 covers 9 bases. With 5 bases clipped from V and 12 bases from J, the junction kept 8 bases outside the gene matches. In germline, CDR1 is MNHEY, CDR2 SVGEGT. CDR3 length: 13 amino acids. The CDR3 loop reads CASSHEGLAAQYF. In DNA, the CDR3 is TGTGCCAGCAGTCACGAGGGACTAGCCGCTCAGTACTTC.

The table lists this clonotype with a few counts. The chain uses TRBV24-1 and TRBJ1-2; D ambiguous. CDR1 and CDR2 from the germline V gene are KGHDR and SFDVKD. V lost 0 bases to trimming and J lost 2 bases, with 6 bases between them. CDR3 length: 14 amino acids. The DNA for the CDR3 is TGTGCCACCAGTGATTTGGATCAAAACTATGGCTACACCTTC. Translation gives CATSDLDQNYGYTF.

Points on this clonotype: At one of its ends the junction is not consistent with the germline gene, which may arise from a read error. V and J are TRBV28 and TRBJ2-5; TRBD1 is a possible D gene (5 bases). Germline CDR1 is MDHEN and CDR2 is SYDVKM. The CDR3 extends over 14 amino acids. The CDR3: CAGSFRAYQETQYF. The CDR3 DNA follows: TGTGCCGGCAGTTTCAGGGCGTACCAAGAGACCCAGTACTTC.

This clonotype was found many times. This chain joins TRBV7-9 and TRBJ2-1, with 11 positions matching TRBD2. This CDR3 contains 15 residues. The trim removed 5 bases at V and 6 bases at J, leaving 6 bases unmatched. Germline CDR1 reads SEHNR; CDR2 reads FQNEAQ (reference sequence). The CDR3 DNA sequence: TGTGCCAGCAGCGTGATTGGACTAGCGGGCAATGAGCAGTTCTTC. Translating it yields CASSVIGLAGNEQFF.